This T cell receptor (beta chain) is drawn from a study of metastatic and nonmetastatic thyroid tumors. No patient had received any treatment before thyroid surgery. Using MiXCR, TCRdb reanalyzed the PCR reads. This table has some 6,600 clones, 35% appearing once. There are a few counts of this clone. The CDR3 covers 13 residues. V was trimmed by 10 bases and J by 3 bases, leaving 16 bases between them. Looked up from germline, CDR1 is MNHEY and CDR2 is SMNVEV (reference sequence). Material: adjacent normal tissue. This clonotype was obtained from a female donor with papillary thyroid cancer or a benign thyroid nodule (not recorded which). Some clones in this sample may be carry-over from other donors' samples. This chain links TRBV27 with TRBJ2-7; TRBD2 is a possible D gene (6 bases). The DNA for the CDR3 is TGTGCCACCATGAAGGACGGGGGCTACGAGCAGTACTTC. Translation: CATMKDGGYEQYF.